This T cell receptor (beta chain) emerged from a study of T cell responses to AZD1222 COVID-19 vaccine. Whole-study findings and limits: Vaccine-associated CD4 TCRs spanned spike, dominant at 160-218 and 743-854. Females made up more of the donors, who were largely white British, and clonal diversity may have come out too low.

Details on this clone: Its antigen is still unknown.

Generated by immunoSEQ multiplex PCR, the TCRdb table keeps only in-frame clones and is missing some. The repertoire consists of approximately 150,000 clones, with about 90% occurring once and the leading ten covering approximately 6.3%. This clonotype originated in an adult who received the AZD1222 COVID-19 vaccine. Sequences were derived from peripheral blood, sampled 28 days after the second AZD1222 dose.

CDR3 amino acids: CASSLRAAQSSGANVLTF. In nucleotides, the CDR3 is TGTGCCAGCAGCTTACGGGCAGCCCAAAGCTCTGGGGCCAACGTCCTGACTTTC. The V gene is TRBV7-2, the J gene TRBJ2-6, with no clear D. CDR3 length: 18 residues. In germline, CDR1 is SGHTA, CDR2 FQGNSA. V gave up 2 bases and J gave up 0 bases, with 14 bases separating them. The entire variable domain, with the rest obtained from reference TRBV7-2 and TRBJ2-6, is as follows: GAGVSQSPSNKVTEKGKDVELRCDPISGHTALYWYRQSLGQGLEFLIYFQGNSAPDKSGLPSDRFSAERTGGSVSTLTIQRTQQEDSAVYLCASSLRAAQSSGANVLTFGAGSRLTVL.